These 13 T cell receptor beta chains were sequenced from one sample in a study of T-cell memory formation after mild COVID-19. TCRdb independently ran MiXCR on the 5' RACE reads; one entry per CDR3 protein. This table holds 150,000 to 200,000 distinct CDR3 sequences, roughly 17% found once. Sequenced input: PBMCs or a T cell subset sorted from them (not recorded which). The source of these receptors is an adult woman who had mild COVID-19 (a few samples of this study predate the infection). Cell type and time point are not known.

There are a few counts of this clonotype. This chain links TRBV2 with TRBJ2-3; D is perhaps TRBD1 or TRBD2 (5 bases each). The germline V and J ends were trimmed by 7 bases and 3 bases, with 11 bases remaining between them. Germline CDR1 is SNHLY and CDR2 is FYNNEI. The CDR3 is made up of 13 amino acids. The CDR3 nucleotides read TGTGCCAGCATCGGGGCCAGGACAGATACGCAGTATTTT. This codes for CASIGARTDTQYF.

This clonotype has ten or more counts. The chain recombines TRBV10-3 with TRBJ2-7; D gene uncertain. Germline assignment: CDR1 ENHRY and CDR2 SYGVKD. This CDR3 spans 13 amino acids. Trimming removed 0 bases at V and 4 bases at J, with 7 bases between. As DNA, the CDR3 is TGTGCCATCAGTGAGTCGATGGGGTACGAGCAGTACTTC. It encodes CAISESMGYEQYF.

This clonotype was recorded at least ten times. The rearrangement uses TRBV6-2 or TRBV6-3 and TRBJ2-5; 8 bases are shared with TRBD2. Germline V lookup: CDR1 MNHEY, CDR2 SVGEGT. V gave up 6 bases and J gave up 6 bases; unmatched junction bases: 9. The CDR3 sequence is 14 residues long. The CDR3 coding sequence is TGTGCCAGCAGCGATCCGGGACTAGGAAAGACCCAGTACTTC. Translation: CASSDPGLGKTQYF.

This clonotype was seen only a few times. The rearrangement uses TRBV15 and TRBJ2-1, with TRBD2 as a possible D gene (6 bases). CDR1 and CDR2 from the germline V gene are LNHNV and YYDKDF (reference sequence). The CDR3 has 15 amino acids. Trimming left V 3 bases short and J 10 bases short, with 19 bases between. CDR3 protein: CATSRAYGGSLEQFF. In DNA form, the CDR3 reads TGTGCCACCAGCAGGGCGTACGGGGGTTCCCTAGAGCAGTTCTTC.

The gene calls are TRBV10-3 and TRBJ2-7, with D perhaps TRBD1 (5 bases). CDR1 and CDR2 from the germline V gene are ENHRY and SYGVKD. Trimming took 4 bases from V and 3 from J, leaving 16 bases between them. The length of the CDR3 is 15 residues. In DNA form, the CDR3 reads TGTGCCATCAGTGGGGGCTTCGGGCAAAACTACGAGCAGTACTTC. Its protein is CAISGGFGQNYEQYF.

This chain connects TRBV6-5 to TRBJ1-2; perhaps TRBD1 as D (6 bases). Per germline, CDR1 MNHEY and CDR2 SVGAGI. The CDR3 spans 13 residues. V was clipped by 9 bases and J by 6 bases, with 17 bases between them. In DNA form, the CDR3 reads TGTGCCAGTATCGACCGGGACAAAAATGGCTACACCTTC. Its protein product is CASIDRDKNGYTF.

This clonotype was seen many times. The chain joins TRBV7-6 to TRBJ2-3; 13 bases agree with TRBD2. The junction had 3 bases not matched to a gene; V was cut back by 3 bases and J by 0 bases. This CDR3 spans 17 amino acids. Germline loops: CDR1 SGHVS, CDR2 FNYEAQ. The CDR3 sequence: CASSLGLAGSSTDTQYF. The DNA of the CDR3 is TGTGCCAGCAGCTTGGGACTAGCGGGGTCCAGCACAGATACGCAGTATTTT.

The rearrangement links TRBV7-9 to TRBJ2-2; 12 bases map to TRBD2. Germline V gives CDR1 SEHNR, CDR2 FQNEAQ (reference sequence). CDR3 length: 18 amino acids. Trimming took 3 bases from V and 3 from J; bases not matched to a gene: 8. The chain's CDR3 is CASSLTSGSPGYTGELFF. The CDR3 DNA sequence: TGTGCCAGCAGCTTGACTAGCGGGAGCCCGGGGTACACCGGGGAGCTGTTTTTT.

The V call is TRBV27, the J call TRBJ2-7; D gene unclear. V gave up 3 bases and J gave up 3 bases, with 6 bases separating them. The CDR3 contains 12 residues. Per the germline V gene, CDR1 is MNHEY and CDR2 is SMNVEV (reference sequence). CDR3 nucleotide sequence: TGTGCCAGCAGTTTTTTGGGCTACGAGCAGTACTTC. It yields the protein CASSFLGYEQYF.

This clonotype was counted a few times. The chain has TRBV12-3 or TRBV12-4 and TRBJ2-7; 9 bases line up with TRBD2. V shed 6 bases and J 6 bases; nucleotides not matched to a gene: 12. The CDR3 runs to 15 residues. DNA for the CDR3: TGTGCCAGCAGCGAAAGGGGGACTAGCCTCCCCGAGCAGTACTTC. It codes for CASSERGTSLPEQYF.

The chain joins TRBV5-4 to TRBJ1-1, with TRBD1 as a possible D gene (6 bases). Trimming pared 4 bases from V and 4 bases from J, leaving 17 bases between. CDR1 SGHNT and CDR2 YYREEE come from the germline V gene (reference sequence). The CDR3 extends over 15 amino acids. CDR3: CASSAAREGGTEAFF. The DNA of the CDR3 is TGTGCCAGCAGCGCCGCAAGAGAAGGGGGCACTGAAGCTTTCTTT.

The chain uses TRBV20-1 and TRBJ1-2, with 8 bases lining up with TRBD1. The length of the CDR3 is 13 residues. Germline trimming cut 4 bases from V and 4 bases from J; bases unmatched to any gene: 5. Per the germline V gene, CDR1 is DFQATT and CDR2 is SNEGSKA (reference sequence). The CDR3 bases are TGCAGTGCTACAGGGGGCGAGGTCTATGGCTACACCTTC. Protein: CSATGGEVYGYTF.

This clonotype turned up a few times. The V gene is TRBV11-3, the J gene TRBJ1-1, with D possibly matching TRBD1 (5 bases). CDR1 is SGHNT and CDR2 is YENEEA in the germline V gene. With 1 base removed from V and 5 bases from J, the gap between germline ends came to 11 bases. This CDR3 region has 14 residues. The CDR3 DNA reads as TGTGCCAGCAGCTTAGTCAGGGTAGGGACTGAAGCTTTCTTT. Its protein product is CASSLVRVGTEAFF.